This T cell receptor (beta chain) is drawn from a study of early T cells in non-severe SARS-CoV-2 infection. This clonotype was seen many times. MiXCR, applied by TCRdb to the 5' RACE reads, yields one record per CDR3 protein. The data contain 90,000 to 120,000 distinct CDR3 sequences, over 8.5% of them seen just once; the ten biggest clones take up under 9%. Germline V gene sequence: CDR1 DFQATT, CDR2 SNEGSKA (reference sequence). V gave up 4 bases and J gave up 10 bases, with 14 bases separating them. This CDR3 has 12 amino acids. The TCR originated in an adult who was a healthcare worker with PCR-confirmed SARS-CoV-2 infection or an uninfected control (not recorded which). The sample comprised whole blood. This chain links TRBV20-1 with TRBJ2-4; D is ambiguous. The CDR3 sequence is CSATNYKKIQYF. The DNA for the CDR3 is TGCAGTGCTACCAATTACAAGAAAATTCAGTACTTC.